This TCR beta chain was captured in a study of CD8+CD57+ T cells in acquired aplastic anemia. Study details: Sorted CD4+ and CD8+ cells yielded 3 to 3.5 ug of DNA on average. Findings of the study overall: In CD8+ cells, Simpson's diversity showed no significant difference between patients and controls.

A note on this clonotype: Its antigen is unknown.

Genomic DNA, the template, was used for profiling of the TCR beta VDJ and CDR3. A single record per CDR3 protein comes from TCRdb applying MiXCR to the reads. Seen here are about 160,000 distinct CDR3 sequences, 71% observed once, and the top ten hold approximately 50%. From germline, CDR1 is LNHDA and CDR2 SQIVND (reference sequence). Trimming took off 6 bases at V and 5 bases at J, with 8 bases between the two ends. This CDR3 region has 12 residues. All patients picked for sequencing had shown, by flow cytometry, an expansion of CD8+CD57+ cells. Diagnosis of severe acquired aplastic anemia applied to all patients. Blood sampling was performed on the patients, and none of them had received therapy by then.

The genes are TRBV19 and TRBJ1-5; D not resolved. The origin of this receptor is a human donor with aplastic anemia. Material: sorted CD4+, CD8+, or CD8+CD57+ T cells (not recorded which) from PBMCs. The CDR3 region is CASSPQDQPQHF. The CDR3 region has the DNA TGTGCCAGTAGCCCTCAAGATCAGCCCCAGCATTTT.